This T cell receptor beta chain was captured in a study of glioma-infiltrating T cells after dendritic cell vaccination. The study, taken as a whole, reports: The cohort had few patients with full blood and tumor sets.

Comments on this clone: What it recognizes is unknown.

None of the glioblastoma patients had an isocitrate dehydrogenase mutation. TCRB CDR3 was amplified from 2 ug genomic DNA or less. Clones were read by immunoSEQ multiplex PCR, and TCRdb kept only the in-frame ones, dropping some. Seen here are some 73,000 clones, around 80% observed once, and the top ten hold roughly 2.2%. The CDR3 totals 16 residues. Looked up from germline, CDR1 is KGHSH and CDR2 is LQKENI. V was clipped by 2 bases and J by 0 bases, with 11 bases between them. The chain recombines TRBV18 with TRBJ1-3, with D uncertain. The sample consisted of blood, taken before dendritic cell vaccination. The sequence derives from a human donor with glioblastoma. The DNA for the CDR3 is TGTGCCAGCTCACCAAGGGAGGTTATCTCTGGAAACACCATATATTTT. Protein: CASSPREVISGNTIYF.